The 31 T cell receptor beta chains given below trace back to one sample, sequenced in a study of blood T cell repertoires in COVID-19. TCRdb keeps only in-frame clones here, not all; method: immunoSEQ multiplex PCR. In the table there are under 500,000 clones, nearly 90% of which are singletons. The sequencing sample was made of PBMCs or T cells enriched from blood (not recorded which). The receptors originated from a woman under 30 with acute COVID-19.

The V gene is TRBV9, the J gene TRBJ1-4; D call uncertain. The CDR3 is 14 amino acids. CDR1 is SGDLS and CDR2 is YYNGEE in the germline V gene. Trimming shortened V by 0 bases and J by 4 bases, and 7 bases separated the two germline ends. The CDR3: CASSVGYYNEKLFF. For the CDR3, the DNA is TGTGCCAGCAGCGTAGGATACTATAATGAAAAACTGTTTTTT.

The V call is TRBV5-6, the J call TRBJ1-6; TRBD1 is a possible D gene (5 bases). Germline V gives CDR1 SGHDT, CDR2 YYEEEE. The V and J ends lost 3 bases and 11 bases respectively, with 9 bases between them. This CDR3 contains 12 residues. The DNA for the CDR3 is TGTGCCAGCAGCTGGGGGAGGACACCCCTCCACTTT. Translating gives CASSWGRTPLHF.

The CDR3 DNA reads as TGTGCCAGCAGCCAAGACCGGACAGGGAGGAGGCCCCAGCATTTT. This gives the protein CASSQDRTGRRPQHF. This sequence joins TRBV3-1 (or the pseudogene TRBV3-2) and TRBJ1-5, with 8 bases identical to TRBD1. Losses at the gene ends were 0 bases for V and 9 bases for J; bases not matched to a gene: 7. CDR1 LGHDT and CDR2 YNNKEL come from the germline V gene (reference sequence). The CDR3 runs to 15 residues.

The gene calls are TRBV7-2 and TRBJ1-1, with 10 bases matching TRBD1. The CDR3 totals 15 residues. V dropped 5 bases and J dropped 4; count of bases not matched to a gene: 7. Germline V gives CDR1 SGHTA, CDR2 FQGNSA. The CDR3, as DNA: TGTGCCAGCAGCGTAGGAAGGACAGGGGGCACTGAAGCTTTCTTT. Its translation is CASSVGRTGGTEAFF.

This chain connects TRBV10-3 to TRBJ1-2; D might be TRBD1 (6 bases). The ends were cut back, 3 bases at V and 3 bases at J, with 8 bases in the middle. The CDR3 totals 13 residues. CDR1 ENHRY and CDR2 SYGVKD come from the germline V gene. The CDR3 spells CAISDRGDYGYTF. In DNA, the CDR3 is TGTGCCATCAGTGACAGGGGAGACTATGGCTACACCTTC.

This clone has only one observation. This chain uses TRBV25-1 with TRBJ1-2; tentatively, D is TRBD1 (6 bases). The V end lost 6 bases, the J end lost 5 bases, and 13 bases lay between the germline ends. The CDR3 has 13 amino acids. The germline CDR1 and CDR2 sequences are MGHDK and SYGVNS. CDR3 sequence: CASSQGTNYGYTF. CDR3 sequence (DNA): TGTGCCAGCAGCCAGGGGACAAATTATGGCTACACCTTC.

The CDR3 coding sequence is TGTGCCAGCAGCGTCCCCTCTACCGGTGAGCAGTTCTTC. Its translation: CASSVPSTGEQFF. The genes are TRBV9 and TRBJ2-1, with unresolved D. This CDR3 region has 13 residues. Trimming took 2 bases from V and 9 from J, leaving 12 bases between them. The germline V gene encodes CDR1 SGDLS and CDR2 YYNGEE.

The CDR3 coding sequence is TGTGCCAGCAGCAGAGACAGGGGACAAGAGACCCAGTACTTC. It encodes CASSRDRGQETQYF. The chain has TRBV7-8 and TRBJ2-5; 8 bases agree with TRBD1. Germline V gene sequence: CDR1 SGHVS, CDR2 FQNEAQ. This CDR3 region has 14 residues. Trimming took 5 bases from V and 2 from J; bases not matched to a gene: 4.

The chain uses TRBV5-6 and TRBJ2-5, with 7 bases identical to TRBD1. The germline gives CDR1 SGHDT, CDR2 YYEEEE. J lost 7 bases, V lost 2 bases, and 5 bases had no gene match. The CDR3 loop spans 13 amino acids. The CDR3, as DNA: TGTGCCAGCAGCTTCAGGGGGACGGGGACCCAGTACTTC. Translation gives CASSFRGTGTQYF.

The gene calls are TRBV29-1 and TRBJ1-1; maybe TRBD1 (6 bases). Germline CDR1 and CDR2: SQVTM and ANQGSEA. V lost 3 bases, J lost 5 bases, and 13 bases lay in between. The CDR3 extends over 13 amino acids. This CDR3 reads CSVDARDTTEAFF. CDR3 DNA: TGCAGCGTTGATGCCCGGGACACTACTGAAGCTTTCTTT.

The chain uses TRBV6-6 and TRBJ2-1; 9 bases agree with TRBD2. V shed 5 bases and J 6 bases; nucleotides not matched to a gene: 8. Germline V CDR1 and CDR2: MNHNY, SVGAGI (reference sequence). The CDR3 totals 15 residues. The CDR3 sequence: CASSGLAGRGNEQFF. The CDR3 nucleotides are TGTGCCAGCAGTGGCCTAGCGGGAAGGGGCAATGAGCAGTTCTTC.

The chain has TRBV11-3 and TRBJ2-1; TRBD1 matches 7 bases. This CDR3 has 16 amino acids. The germline gives CDR1 SGHNT, CDR2 YENEEA. The trim removed 1 base at V and 1 base at J, leaving 4 bases unmatched. The CDR3 nucleotides are TGTGCCAGCAGCTTAGTATGGGACAGTTCCTACAATGAGCAGTTCTTC. Encoded protein: CASSLVWDSSYNEQFF.

The J gene is TRBJ2-1, the V gene TRBV19, with 7 bases matching TRBD1. The CDR3 is 14 residues long. J was trimmed by 9 bases and V by 6 bases; bases with no gene match: 11. Germline CDR1 reads LNHDA; CDR2 reads SQIVND (reference sequence). CDR3 DNA sequence: TGTGCCAGTAGGGCCGGGACAGTAATAGGTGAGCAGTTCTTC. Amino acid sequence: CASRAGTVIGEQFF.

The V gene is TRBV2, the J gene TRBJ1-3; D gene ambiguous. Per the germline V gene, CDR1 is SNHLY and CDR2 is FYNNEI. The CDR3 consists of 16 residues. V lost 4 bases to trimming and J lost 0 bases, with 13 bases between them. CDR3 in amino acids: CASSVLAFTSGNTIYF. The CDR3 nucleotides are TGTGCCAGCAGTGTTCTGGCCTTTACCTCTGGAAACACCATATATTTT. The whole variable domain, remainder taken from reference TRBV2 and TRBJ1-3, is EPEVTQTPSHQVTQMGQEVILRCVPISNHLYFYWYRQILGQKVEFLVSFYNNEISEKSEIFDDQFSVERPDGSNFTLKIRSTKLEDSAMYFCASSVLAFTSGNTIYFGEGSWLTVV.

V is TRBV30 and J is TRBJ2-3, with TRBD2 as a possible D gene (5 bases). CDR3 length: 12 amino acids. The germline V gene has CDR1 GTSNPN and CDR2 SVGIG (reference sequence). V dropped 5 bases and J dropped 2 bases, with 8 bases sitting between them. This chain's CDR3 is CAWGSLTDTQYF. The CDR3 nucleotides are TGTGCCTGGGGGAGTCTCACAGATACGCAGTATTTT.

The genes are TRBV7-9 and TRBJ2-7; tentatively, D is TRBD1 (7 bases). The germline V and J ends were trimmed by 5 bases and 3 bases, with 20 bases remaining between them. The V gene's germline CDR1 is SEHNR and CDR2 FQNEAQ (reference sequence). The CDR3 consists of 16 residues. The CDR3 DNA is TGTGCCAGCAGCGCGGGACAGCGAAGCCCTAACTACGAGCAGTACTTC. It codes for CASSAGQRSPNYEQYF.

This chain links TRBV10-3 with TRBJ1-1, with 8 bases lining up with TRBD1. CDR3 length equals 17 residues. V shed 0 bases and J 6 bases; nucleotides not matched to a gene: 12. Germline CDR1 reads ENHRY; CDR2 reads SYGVKD. CDR3 region: CAISESPIGQGVAEAFF. Written as DNA, the CDR3 is TGTGCCATCAGTGAGTCGCCTATTGGACAGGGAGTCGCTGAAGCTTTCTTT.

The CDR3 sequence is CASSQSGGSTDTQYF. In DNA form, the CDR3 reads TGTGCCAGTTCCCAGTCCGGGGGGAGCACAGATACGCAGTATTTT. The chain recombines TRBV6-5 with TRBJ2-3, with 7 bases matching TRBD2. V gave up 9 bases and J gave up 0 bases; unmatched junction bases: 9. There are 15 residues in the CDR3. Germline V gene data show CDR1 as MNHEY and CDR2 as SVGAGI.

The V call is TRBV9, the J call TRBJ2-3; TRBD2 matches at 11 bases. Per the germline V gene, CDR1 is SGDLS and CDR2 is YYNGEE. This CDR3 spans 16 amino acids. V lost 0 bases and J lost 3; bases outside the gene matches: 3. CDR3 region: CASSVASSGGTDTQYF. For the CDR3, the DNA is TGTGCCAGCAGCGTAGCTTCTAGCGGGGGGACAGATACGCAGTATTTT.

This rearrangement joins TRBV11-2 to TRBJ1-2; D is unclear. The CDR3 is 14 amino acids. V lost 1 base and J lost 7, with 13 bases in between. The germline V gene encodes CDR1 SGHAT and CDR2 FQNNGV. The CDR3 spells CASSLGRTDTGYTF. CDR3 DNA: TGTGCCAGCAGCTTAGGACGAACAGACACTGGCTACACCTTC.

As to this clone: Other DNA sequences in this sample translate to the same CDR3. The chain couples TRBV6-2 or TRBV6-3 to TRBJ2-7; 9 bases map to TRBD1. Germline assignment: CDR1 MNHEY and CDR2 SVGEGT. The junction had 5 bases not matched to a gene; V was cut back by 5 bases and J by 6 bases. The CDR3 sequence is 13 residues long. The CDR3: CASSPGQGTEQYF. The DNA of the CDR3 is TGTGCCAGCAGTCCGGGACAGGGCACCGAGCAGTACTTC.

The chain couples TRBV20-1 to TRBJ2-1, with TRBD1 matching 10 bases. This CDR3 is built from 15 residues. J gave up 7 bases and V 3 bases, and 9 bases lay outside the gene matches. Germline-derived CDR1 and CDR2 are DFQATT and SNEGSKA (reference sequence). The CDR3 region is CSASRTGGKKNEQFF. CDR3 sequence (DNA): TGCAGTGCTAGTAGGACAGGGGGGAAGAAAAATGAGCAGTTCTTC.

The rearrangement uses TRBV7-2 and TRBJ2-5; 11 nucleotides align to TRBD2. CDR1 and CDR2 (germline): SGHTA, FQGNSA. Losses at the gene ends were 5 bases for V and 5 bases for J; bases not matched to a gene: 13. The CDR3 has 17 residues. CDR3 loop: CASSPGTSGGRWETQYF. Here the CDR3 DNA reads TGTGCCAGCAGCCCGGGAACTAGCGGGGGAAGGTGGGAGACCCAGTACTTC.

This clone was counted a single time. This chain joins TRBV6-2 or TRBV6-3 and TRBJ2-7; 13 bases match TRBD2. Germline V lookup: CDR1 MNHEY, CDR2 SVGEGT. J lost 4 bases, V lost 0 bases, and 9 bases had no gene match. The CDR3 length is 18 residues. CDR3 bases: TGTGCCAGCAGTTACTCCTCCGGGACTAGCGGGACCCCTTACGAGCAGTACTTC. Residues: CASSYSSGTSGTPYEQYF.

This clone was detected once. The chain combines TRBV10-3 with TRBJ1-4; 7 nucleotides match TRBD1. This CDR3 has 19 residues. Germline values: CDR1 ENHRY, CDR2 SYGVKD. Unmatched junction bases numbered 16, after V lost 6 bases and J lost 0 bases. The CDR3 region has the DNA TGTGCCATCAGAGCGGAACAGGGGAAGGGAGGCGCAACTAATGAAAAACTGTTTTTT. Protein product: CAIRAEQGKGGATNEKLFF.

The chain has TRBV24-1 and TRBJ1-5; TRBD1 agrees at 8 bases. The CDR3 totals 14 residues. V lost 6 bases to trimming and J lost 4 bases; unmatched junction nucleotides: 4. The germline CDR1 and CDR2 sequences are KGHDR and SFDVKD. The chain's CDR3 is CATSTRTGNQPQHF. The CDR3 DNA sequence: TGTGCCACCAGTACCCGGACAGGGAATCAGCCCCAGCATTTT.

The count of this clone is one. The V and J genes are TRBV7-2 and TRBJ2-1; 7 bases are a match to TRBD2. The J segment lost 11 bases and the V segment lost 11 bases, leaving 15 bases of the junction unmatched. The CDR3 is made up of 13 amino acids. Germline V lookup: CDR1 SGHTA, CDR2 FQGNSA. Here the CDR3 DNA reads TGTGCCTCCGGGGCTAGCGGCGCCCAAAAGCAGTTCTTC. Amino acids: CASGASGAQKQFF.

The chain has TRBV9 and TRBJ2-1, with 10 bases aligning to TRBD2. Looked up from germline, CDR1 is SGDLS and CDR2 is YYNGEE. This CDR3 has 15 residues. J was trimmed by 7 bases and V by 3 bases; bases with no gene match: 7. The CDR3 DNA reads as TGTGCCAGCAGCGCGTTAGCGGGGGGCGGGAATGAGCAGTTCTTC. Translating it yields CASSALAGGGNEQFF.

This chain links TRBV19 with TRBJ2-3; D not certain. The V gene lost 2 bases and the J gene lost 2 bases, with 11 bases spanning the gap. Germline lookup yields CDR1 LNHDA and CDR2 SQIVND (reference sequence). The CDR3 length is 15 residues. The CDR3 loop is CASSISGETTDTQYF. The CDR3 coding sequence is TGTGCCAGTAGTATAAGTGGAGAGACCACAGATACGCAGTATTTT.

This clone was seen repeatedly, ten times or more. The CDR3 bases are TGTGCCAGCAGTCCAGGGTTCTCCACCACTGAAGCTTTCTTT. This sequence encodes CASSPGFSTTEAFF. The chain combines TRBV28 with TRBJ1-1; perhaps TRBD1 as D (5 bases). V lost 5 bases, J lost 4 bases, and 14 bases lay in between. Germline CDR1 MDHEN, CDR2 SYDVKM. The CDR3 sequence is 14 residues long.

The chain couples TRBV11-2 to TRBJ1-1; unclear D gene. Germline values: CDR1 SGHAT, CDR2 FQNNGV. Trimming removed 8 bases from V and 7 bases from J, with 11 bases in between. The CDR3 loop spans 11 amino acids. The CDR3 coding sequence is TGTGCCAGCTCTATAAACCGTGAAGCTTTCTTT. Amino acids: CASSINREAFF.